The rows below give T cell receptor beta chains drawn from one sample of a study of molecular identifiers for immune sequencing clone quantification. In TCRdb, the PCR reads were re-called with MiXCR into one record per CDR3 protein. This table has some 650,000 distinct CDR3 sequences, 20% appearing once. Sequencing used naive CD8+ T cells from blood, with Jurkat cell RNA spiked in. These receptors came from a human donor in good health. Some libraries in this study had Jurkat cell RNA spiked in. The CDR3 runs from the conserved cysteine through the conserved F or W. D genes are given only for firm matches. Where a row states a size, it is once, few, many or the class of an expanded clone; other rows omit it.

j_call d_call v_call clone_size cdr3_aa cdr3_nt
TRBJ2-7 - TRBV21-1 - CASSKAETGTLDEQYF TGTGCCAGCAGCAAAGCCGAGACAGGGACGTTAGACGAGCAGTACTTC
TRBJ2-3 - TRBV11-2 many CASSLFKGADTQYF TGTGCCAGCAGCTTGTTTAAGGGGGCAGATACGCAGTATTTT
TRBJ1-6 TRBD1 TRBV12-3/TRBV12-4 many CASSSTGQGSNSPLHF TGTGCCAGCAGTTCAACTGGACAGGGCAGTAATTCACCCCTCCACTTT
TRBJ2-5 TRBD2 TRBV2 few CASKLSGATETQYF TGTGCCAGCAAGCTTAGCGGGGCCACGGAGACCCAGTACTTC
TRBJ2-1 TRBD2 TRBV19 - CASRITSGSPNEQFF TGTGCCAGTAGAATAACTAGCGGGAGCCCCAATGAGCAGTTCTTC
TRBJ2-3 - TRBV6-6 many CASLPVEGSWQDTQYF TGTGCCAGCTTGCCCGTCGAGGGATCATGGCAAGATACGCAGTATTTT
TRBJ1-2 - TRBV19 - CASRTGTRTAERGYTF TGTGCCAGTAGGACCGGGACAAGGACGGCGGAGCGTGGCTACACCTTC
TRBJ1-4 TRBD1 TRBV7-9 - CASSSGGGGATNERLFF TGTGCCAGCAGTTCAGGGGGCGGTGGGGCAACTAATGAAAGACTGTTTTTT
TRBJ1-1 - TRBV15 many CATSKGPRNTEAFF TGTGCCACCAGCAAGGGACCGCGGAACACTGAAGCTTTCTTT
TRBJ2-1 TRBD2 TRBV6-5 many CASSSGTSWVDEQFF TGTGCCAGCAGTTCTGGGACTAGCTGGGTCGATGAGCAGTTCTTC
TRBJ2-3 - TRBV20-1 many CSALLRAVTADTQYF TGCAGTGCTCTTCTCCGGGCCGTCACCGCAGATACGCAGTATTTT
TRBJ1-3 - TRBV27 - CASSLLGLQGNTIYF TGTGCCAGCAGTTTATTGGGCCTTCAGGGAAACACCATATATTTT
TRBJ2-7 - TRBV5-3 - CASSWGGGKQYF TGTGCCAGCAGCTGGGGCGGGGGCAAGCAGTACTTC
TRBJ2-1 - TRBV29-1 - CSVEFSDYTTNEQFF TGCAGCGTTGAATTCTCGGACTATACTACAAATGAGCAGTTCTTC
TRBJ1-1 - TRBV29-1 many CSVDGGSEAFF TGCAGCGTTGATGGGGGTTCTGAAGCTTTCTTT
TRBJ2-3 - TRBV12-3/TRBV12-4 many CASRDQGPECYF TGTGCCAGCAGAGACCAGGGCCCCGAGTGTTATTTT
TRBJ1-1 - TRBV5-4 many CASIDRPSAGTEAFF TGTGCCAGCATCGACAGGCCCTCGGCGGGCACTGAAGCTTTCTTT
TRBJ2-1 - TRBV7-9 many CASSKSGTEVPEQFF TGTGCCAGCAGCAAATCCGGGACCGAAGTCCCTGAGCAGTTCTTC
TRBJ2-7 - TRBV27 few CASSWNSGHEQYF TGTGCCAGCAGTTGGAACTCGGGCCACGAGCAGTACTTC
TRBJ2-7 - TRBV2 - CASFAGRPYEQYF TGTGCCAGCTTTGCAGGGCGACCCTACGAGCAGTACTTC
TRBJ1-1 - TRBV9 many CASSVVRNTEAFF TGTGCCAGCAGCGTAGTTCGGAACACTGAAGCTTTCTTT
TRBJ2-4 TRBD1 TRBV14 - CASSQDLRDREVGLAKNIQYF TGTGCCAGCAGCCAAGACCTCCGGGACAGGGAGGTAGGGTTAGCCAAAAACATTCAGTACTTC
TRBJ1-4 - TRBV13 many CASSLGPQGIGEKLFF TGTGCCAGCAGCTTAGGGCCACAGGGAATAGGTGAAAAACTGTTTTTT
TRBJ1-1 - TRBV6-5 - CASADSLNTEAFF TGTGCCAGCGCCGATTCCCTGAACACTGAAGCTTTCTTT
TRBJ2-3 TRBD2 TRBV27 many CASSLWASGSSDTQYF TGTGCCAGCAGTTTATGGGCTAGCGGGAGCTCAGATACGCAGTATTTT
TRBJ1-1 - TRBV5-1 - CASSDGGSTEAFF TGCGCCAGCAGCGATGGGGGGTCCACTGAAGCTTTCTTT
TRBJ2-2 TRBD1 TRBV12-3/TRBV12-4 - CASSLWTGVAGELFF TGTGCCAGCAGTTTATGGACAGGGGTTGCCGGGGAGCTGTTTTTT
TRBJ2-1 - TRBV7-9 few CASSPHSTYNEQFF TGTGCCAGCAGCCCACACTCAACCTACAATGAGCAGTTCTTC
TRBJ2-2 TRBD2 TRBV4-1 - CASSQAVVAGGAGELFF TGCGCCAGCAGCCAAGCCGTTGTAGCGGGAGGGGCCGGGGAGCTGTTTTTT
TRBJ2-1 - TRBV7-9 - CASSPLGASNEQFF TGTGCCAGCAGCCCGCTGGGAGCGAGCAATGAGCAGTTCTTC
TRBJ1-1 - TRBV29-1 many CSVENGEDTEAFF TGCAGCGTTGAAAACGGGGAGGACACTGAAGCTTTCTTT
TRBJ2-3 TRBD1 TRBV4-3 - CASSQDARGPLTSTDTQYF TGCGCCAGCAGCCAAGATGCGAGGGGGCCTTTGACTAGCACAGATACGCAGTATTTT
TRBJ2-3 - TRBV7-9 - CASSLVLAGAGTQYF TGTGCCAGCAGCTTAGTCCTCGCTGGGGCAGGTACGCAGTATTTT
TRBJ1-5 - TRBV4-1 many CASSQEGEWGLNQPQHF TGCGCCAGCAGCCAAGAAGGGGAGTGGGGGCTCAATCAGCCCCAGCATTTT
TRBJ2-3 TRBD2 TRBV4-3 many CASSQELAGVRDTQYF TGCGCCAGCAGCCAAGAATTAGCGGGAGTGAGGGATACGCAGTATTTT
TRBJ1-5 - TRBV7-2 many CASSLAAQPQHF TGTGCCAGCAGCTTAGCTGCTCAGCCCCAGCATTTT
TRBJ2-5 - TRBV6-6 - CASSKSPRGPHQETQYF TGTGCCAGCAGTAAAAGCCCCAGGGGTCCCCACCAAGAGACCCAGTACTTC
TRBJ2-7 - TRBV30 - CAWSARRSYEQYF TGTGCCTGGAGCGCCAGAAGGTCCTACGAGCAGTACTTC
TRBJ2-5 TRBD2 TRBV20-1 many CSASWGGEETQYF TGCAGTGCTAGCTGGGGGGGTGAAGAGACCCAGTACTTC
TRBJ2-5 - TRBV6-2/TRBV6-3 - CASSYRLTKETQYF TGTGCCAGCAGTTACCGGCTGACGAAAGAGACCCAGTACTTC
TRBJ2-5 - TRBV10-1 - CASSEDRWEETQYF TGCGCCAGCAGTGAGGACAGGTGGGAAGAGACCCAGTACTTC
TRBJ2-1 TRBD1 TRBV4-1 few CASSQGPPGQLSSYNEQFF TGCGCCAGCAGCCAAGGCCCGCCGGGACAGTTAAGCTCCTACAATGAGCAGTTCTTC
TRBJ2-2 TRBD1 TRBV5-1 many CASSLAQGATGELFF TGCGCCAGCAGCTTGGCGCAGGGGGCCACCGGGGAGCTGTTTTTT
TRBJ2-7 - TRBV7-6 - CASSLEGPGYEQYF TGTGCCAGCAGCTTAGAGGGGCCCGGCTACGAGCAGTACTTC
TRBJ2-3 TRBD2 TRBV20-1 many CSARLAGEHTDTQYF TGCAGTGCTCGACTAGCGGGGGAGCACACAGATACGCAGTATTTT
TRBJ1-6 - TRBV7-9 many CASSRGRTYSPLHF TGTGCCAGCAGCCGCGGACGGACCTATTCACCCCTCCACTTT
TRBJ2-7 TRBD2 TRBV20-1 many CSARGTSDYEQYF TGCAGTGCTCGGGGGACTAGCGACTACGAGCAGTACTTC
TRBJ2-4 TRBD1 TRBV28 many CASSTYQGEAKNIQYF TGTGCCAGCAGTACCTATCAGGGGGAGGCCAAAAACATTCAGTACTTC
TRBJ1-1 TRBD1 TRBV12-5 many CASGLYTGVAPMNTEAFF TGTGCTAGTGGTTTGTACACAGGGGTCGCGCCGATGAACACTGAAGCTTTCTTT
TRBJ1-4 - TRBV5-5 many CASSLGLVSTNEKLFF TGTGCCAGCAGCTTGGGTCTGGTTTCAACTAATGAAAAACTGTTTTTT
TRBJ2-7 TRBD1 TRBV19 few CASSSWDSTYEQYF TGTGCCAGTAGTTCCTGGGACAGCACCTACGAGCAGTACTTC